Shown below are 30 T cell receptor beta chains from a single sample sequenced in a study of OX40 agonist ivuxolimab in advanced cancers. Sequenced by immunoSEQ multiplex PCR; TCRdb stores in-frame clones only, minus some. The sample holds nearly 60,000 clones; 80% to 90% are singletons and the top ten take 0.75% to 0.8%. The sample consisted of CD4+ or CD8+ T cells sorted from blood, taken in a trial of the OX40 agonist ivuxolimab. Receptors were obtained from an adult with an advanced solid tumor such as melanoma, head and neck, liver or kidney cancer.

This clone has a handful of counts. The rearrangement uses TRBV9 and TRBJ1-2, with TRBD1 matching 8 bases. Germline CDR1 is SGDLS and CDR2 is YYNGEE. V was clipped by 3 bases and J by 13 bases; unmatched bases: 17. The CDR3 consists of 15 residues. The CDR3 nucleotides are TGTGCCAGCAGCGCCAGTCCTGGGGTGTTGGGGACAGGCACCTTC. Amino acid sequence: CASSASPGVLGTGTF.

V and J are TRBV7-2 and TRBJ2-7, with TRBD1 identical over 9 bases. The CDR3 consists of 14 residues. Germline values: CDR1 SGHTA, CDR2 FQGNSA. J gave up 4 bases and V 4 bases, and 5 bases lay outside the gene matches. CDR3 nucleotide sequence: TGTGCCAGCAGCTCAAACAGGGGGCTGTACGAGCAGTACTTC. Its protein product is CASSSNRGLYEQYF. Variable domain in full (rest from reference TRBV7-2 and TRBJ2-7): GAGVSQSPSNKVTEKGKDVELRCDPISGHTALYWYRQSLGQGLEFLIYFQGNSAPDKSGLPSDRFSAERTGGSVSTLTIQRTQQEDSAVYLCASSSNRGLYEQYFGPGTRLTVT.

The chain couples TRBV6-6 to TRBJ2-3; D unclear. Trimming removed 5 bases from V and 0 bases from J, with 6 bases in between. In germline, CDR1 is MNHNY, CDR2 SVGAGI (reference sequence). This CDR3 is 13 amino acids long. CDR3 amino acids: CASSPGSTDTQYF. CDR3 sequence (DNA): TGTGCCAGCAGTCCCGGGAGCACAGATACGCAGTATTTT.

The CDR3 bases are TGCAGCGGAAGGGGTACGGACTACGAGCAGTACTTC. The encoded protein is CSGRGTDYEQYF. The J gene is TRBJ2-7, the V gene TRBV29-1; tentative D call: TRBD1 (5 bases). The CDR3 length is 12 residues. V dropped 7 bases and J dropped 3 bases, with 13 bases sitting between them. Germline V lookup: CDR1 SQVTM, CDR2 ANQGSEA.

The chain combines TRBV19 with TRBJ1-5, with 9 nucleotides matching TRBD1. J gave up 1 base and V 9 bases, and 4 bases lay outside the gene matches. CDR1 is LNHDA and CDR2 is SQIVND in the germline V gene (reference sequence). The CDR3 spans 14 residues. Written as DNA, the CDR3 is TGTGCCAGCAGGGACAGGGCAAGCAATCAGCCCCAGCATTTT. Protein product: CASRDRASNQPQHF.

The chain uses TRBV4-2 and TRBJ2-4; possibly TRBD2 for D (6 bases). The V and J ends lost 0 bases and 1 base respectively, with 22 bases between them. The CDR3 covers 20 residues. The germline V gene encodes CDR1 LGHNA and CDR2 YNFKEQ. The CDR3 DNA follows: TGTGCCAGCAGCCAAGATCCCCCCCGGGAGTGGTCCAGGGCCAAAAACATTCAGTACTTC. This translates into CASSQDPPREWSRAKNIQYF.

The CDR3 loop reads CSVEDDGGGRCNEQFF. The CDR3 coding sequence is TGCAGCGTTGAAGATGATGGCGGGGGCAGGTGCAATGAGCAGTTCTTC. The chain employs TRBV29-1 and TRBJ2-1; D might be TRBD2 (7 bases). The V end lost 0 bases, the J end lost 6 bases, and 18 bases lay between the germline ends. Germline V gives CDR1 SQVTM, CDR2 ANQGSEA. CDR3 length equals 16 residues.

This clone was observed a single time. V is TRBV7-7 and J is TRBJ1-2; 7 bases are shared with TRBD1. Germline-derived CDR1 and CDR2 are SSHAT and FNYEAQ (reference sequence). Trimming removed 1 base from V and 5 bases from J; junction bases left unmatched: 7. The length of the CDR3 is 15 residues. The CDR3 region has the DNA TGTGCCAGCAGCTTAGTGGCAGGGGGTTGGTATGGCTACACCTTC. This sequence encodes CASSLVAGGWYGYTF.

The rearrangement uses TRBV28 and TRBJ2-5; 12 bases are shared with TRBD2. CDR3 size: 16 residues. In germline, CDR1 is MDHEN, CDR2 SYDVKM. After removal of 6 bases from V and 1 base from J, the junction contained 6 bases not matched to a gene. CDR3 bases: TGTGCCAGCAGCCCAAGACTAGCGGGGGTCCAAGAGACCCAGTACTTC. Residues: CASSPRLAGVQETQYF.

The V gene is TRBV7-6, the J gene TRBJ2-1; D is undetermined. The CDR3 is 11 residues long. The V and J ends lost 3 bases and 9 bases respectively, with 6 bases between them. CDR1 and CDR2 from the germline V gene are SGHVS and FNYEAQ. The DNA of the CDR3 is TGTGCCAGCAGCTTGGGAAGTGAGCAGTTCTTC. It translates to CASSLGSEQFF.

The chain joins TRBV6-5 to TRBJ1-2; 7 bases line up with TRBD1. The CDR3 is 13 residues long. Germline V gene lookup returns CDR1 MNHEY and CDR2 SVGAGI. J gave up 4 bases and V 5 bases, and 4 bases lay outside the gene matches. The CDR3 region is CASSQGELYGYTF. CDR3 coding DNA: TGTGCCAGCAGTCAGGGGGAGCTCTATGGCTACACCTTC.

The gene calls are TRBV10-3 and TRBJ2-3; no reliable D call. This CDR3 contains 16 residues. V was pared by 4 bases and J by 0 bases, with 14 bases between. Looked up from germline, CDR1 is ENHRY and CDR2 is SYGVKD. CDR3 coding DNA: TGTGCCATCAGTGGAAATTTGGGGATTAGCACAGATACGCAGTATTTT. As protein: CAISGNLGISTDTQYF.

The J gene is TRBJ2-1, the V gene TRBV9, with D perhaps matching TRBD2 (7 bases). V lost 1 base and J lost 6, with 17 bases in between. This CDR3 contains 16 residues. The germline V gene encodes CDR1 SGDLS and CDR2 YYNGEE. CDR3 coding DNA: TGTGCCAGCAGCGTATCGGGGGGCCGTATCGCCAATGAGCAGTTCTTC. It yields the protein CASSVSGGRIANEQFF.

The CDR3 sequence: CSVRTGNYEQYF. In nucleotides, the CDR3 is TGCAGCGTAAGGACGGGGAACTACGAGCAGTACTTC. The V and J genes are TRBV29-1 and TRBJ2-7, with TRBD2 as a possible D gene (5 bases). CDR3 length: 12 amino acids. Germline CDR1 and CDR2: SQVTM and ANQGSEA. V was clipped by 6 bases and J by 3 bases, with 12 bases between them.

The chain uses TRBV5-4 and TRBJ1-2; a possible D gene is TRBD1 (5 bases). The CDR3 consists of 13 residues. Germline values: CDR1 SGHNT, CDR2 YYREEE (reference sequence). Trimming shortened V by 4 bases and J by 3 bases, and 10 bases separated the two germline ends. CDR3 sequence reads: CASSPPGDYGYTF. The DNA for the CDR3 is TGTGCCAGCAGCCCCCCGGGGGACTATGGCTACACCTTC.

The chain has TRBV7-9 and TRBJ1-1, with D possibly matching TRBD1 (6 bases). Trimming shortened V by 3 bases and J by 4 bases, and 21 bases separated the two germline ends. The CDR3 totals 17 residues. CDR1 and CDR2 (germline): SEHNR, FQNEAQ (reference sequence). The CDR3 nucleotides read TGTGCCAGCAGCTTCGGGTTCGGGGCAGGGGCCGGCACTGAAGCTTTCTTT. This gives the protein CASSFGFGAGAGTEAFF.

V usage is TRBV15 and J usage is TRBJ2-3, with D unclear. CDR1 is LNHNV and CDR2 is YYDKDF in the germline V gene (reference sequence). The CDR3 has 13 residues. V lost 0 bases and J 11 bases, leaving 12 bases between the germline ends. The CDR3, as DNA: TGTGCCACCAGCAGAGATTGGTCTTGGGGGCAGTATTTT. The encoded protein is CATSRDWSWGQYF.

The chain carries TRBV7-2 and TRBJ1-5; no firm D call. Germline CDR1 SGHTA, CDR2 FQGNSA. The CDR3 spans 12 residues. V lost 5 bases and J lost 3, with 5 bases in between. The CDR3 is CASSVNNQPQHF. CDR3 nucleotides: TGTGCCAGCAGCGTGAACAATCAGCCCCAGCATTTT.

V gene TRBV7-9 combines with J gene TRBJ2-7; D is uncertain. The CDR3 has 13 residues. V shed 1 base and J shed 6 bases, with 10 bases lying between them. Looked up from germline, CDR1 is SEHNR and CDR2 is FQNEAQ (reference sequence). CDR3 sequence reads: CASSLGVDGEQYF. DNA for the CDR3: TGTGCCAGCAGCTTAGGGGTCGACGGCGAGCAGTACTTC.

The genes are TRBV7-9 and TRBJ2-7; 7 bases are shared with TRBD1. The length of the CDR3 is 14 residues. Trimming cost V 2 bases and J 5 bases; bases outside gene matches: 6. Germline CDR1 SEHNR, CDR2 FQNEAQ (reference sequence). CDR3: CASSLRGQGDEQYF. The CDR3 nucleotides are TGTGCCAGCAGCTTAAGGGGGCAGGGTGACGAGCAGTACTTC.

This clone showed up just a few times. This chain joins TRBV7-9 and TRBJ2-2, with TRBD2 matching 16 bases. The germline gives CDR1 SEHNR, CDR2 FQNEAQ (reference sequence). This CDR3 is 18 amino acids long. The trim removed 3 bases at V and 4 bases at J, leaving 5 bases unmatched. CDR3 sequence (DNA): TGTGCCAGCAGCTTTCCGGGACTAGCGGGGGGGCGCACCGGGGAGCTGTTTTTT. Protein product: CASSFPGLAGGRTGELFF.

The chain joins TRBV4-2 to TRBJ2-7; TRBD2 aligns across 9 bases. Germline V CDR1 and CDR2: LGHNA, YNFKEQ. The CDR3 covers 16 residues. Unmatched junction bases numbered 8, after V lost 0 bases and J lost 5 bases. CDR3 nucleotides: TGTGCCAGCAGCCAAGAGGGCCTAGCGGGGTTCCACGAGCAGTACTTC. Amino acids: CASSQEGLAGFHEQYF.

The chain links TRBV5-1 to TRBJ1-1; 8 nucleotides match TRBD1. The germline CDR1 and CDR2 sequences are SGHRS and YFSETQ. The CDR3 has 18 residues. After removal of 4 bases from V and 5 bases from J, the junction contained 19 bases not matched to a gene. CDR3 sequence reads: CASSKELAGGAHGTEAFF. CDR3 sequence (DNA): TGCGCCAGCAGCAAAGAGCTGGCAGGGGGCGCACATGGGACTGAAGCTTTCTTT.

DNA of the CDR3: TGTGCCAGCAGTCGGGACTATAGCAATCAGCCCCAGCATTTT. Its translation is CASSRDYSNQPQHF. V usage is TRBV6-6 and J usage is TRBJ1-5; D possibly corresponds to TRBD1 (5 bases). The germline V and J ends were trimmed by 5 bases and 0 bases, with 8 bases remaining between them. Germline loops: CDR1 MNHNY, CDR2 SVGAGI (reference sequence). CDR3 size: 14 residues.

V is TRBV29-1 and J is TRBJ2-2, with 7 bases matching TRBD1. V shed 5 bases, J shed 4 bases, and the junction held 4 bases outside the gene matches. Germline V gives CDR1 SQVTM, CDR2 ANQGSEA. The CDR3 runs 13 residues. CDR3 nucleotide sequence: TGCAGCGTTTTGCCAGGGGGCACCGGGGAGCTGTTTTTT. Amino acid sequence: CSVLPGGTGELFF.

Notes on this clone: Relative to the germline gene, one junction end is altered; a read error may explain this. CDR3 protein: CASSARGSGGTNPGELFF. CDR3 coding DNA: TGTGCCAGCAGCGCCAGGGGGAGCGGGGGGACGAACCCCGGGGAGCTGTTTTTT. The rearrangement links TRBV9 to TRBJ2-2, with 9 bases that match TRBD2. Germline CDR1 is SGDLS and CDR2 is YYNGEE. CDR3 length: 18 amino acids.

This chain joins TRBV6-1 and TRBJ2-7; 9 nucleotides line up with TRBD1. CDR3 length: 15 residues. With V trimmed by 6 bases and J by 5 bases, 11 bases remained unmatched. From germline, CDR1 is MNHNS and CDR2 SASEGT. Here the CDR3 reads CASRPRPGQGDEQYF. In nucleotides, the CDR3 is TGTGCCAGCAGACCTCGACCGGGACAGGGTGACGAGCAGTACTTC.

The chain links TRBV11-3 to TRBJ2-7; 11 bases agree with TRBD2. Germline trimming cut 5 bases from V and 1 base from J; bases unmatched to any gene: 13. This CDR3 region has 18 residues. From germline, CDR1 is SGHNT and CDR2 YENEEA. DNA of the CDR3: TGTGCCAGCAGCCCCGACTTCGGACTAGCGGGTCAATCCTACGAGCAGTACTTC. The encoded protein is CASSPDFGLAGQSYEQYF. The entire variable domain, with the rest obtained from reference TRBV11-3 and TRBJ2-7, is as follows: EAGVVQSPRYKIIEKKQPVAFWCNPISGHNTLYWYLQNLGQGPELLIRYENEEAVDDSQLPKDRFSAERLKGVDSTLKIQPAELGDSAVYLCASSPDFGLAGQSYEQYFGPGTRLTVT.

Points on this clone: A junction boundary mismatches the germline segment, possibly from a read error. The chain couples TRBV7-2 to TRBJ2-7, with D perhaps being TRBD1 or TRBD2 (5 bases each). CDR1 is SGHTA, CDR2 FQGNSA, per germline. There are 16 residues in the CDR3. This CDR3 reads CASSLGPGPKSYEQYF. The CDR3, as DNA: TGTGCCAGCAGTTTAGGCCCGGGACCGAAGTCCTACGAGCAGTACTTC.

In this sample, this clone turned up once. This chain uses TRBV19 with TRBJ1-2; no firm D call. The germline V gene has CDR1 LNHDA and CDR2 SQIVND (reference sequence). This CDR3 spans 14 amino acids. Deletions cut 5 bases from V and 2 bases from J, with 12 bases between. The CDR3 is CASSRSQVNYGYTF. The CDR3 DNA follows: TGTGCCAGTAGTCGATCCCAGGTGAACTATGGCTACACCTTC.